What follows are 2 T cell receptor beta chains derived from one specimen sequenced in a study of T cell responses to AZD1222 COVID-19 vaccine. TCRdb's copy holds only in-frame clones and misses some; the assay was immunoSEQ multiplex PCR. The sample consists of about 130,000 clones, approximately 89% of them appearing once. Sequenced material: peripheral blood, taken on day 0 of AZD1222 vaccination. All receptors derive from an adult in good health.

This chain links TRBV18 with TRBJ1-2; possibly TRBD1 for D (5 bases). The CDR3 is 15 amino acids. Trimming pared 2 bases from V and 11 bases from J, leaving 21 bases between. Germline V gene sequence: CDR1 KGHSH, CDR2 LQKENI. The CDR3 protein is CASSPLEGYSVSYTF. CDR3 nucleotide sequence: TGTGCCAGCTCACCATTGGAGGGGTACTCTGTATCGTACACCTTC.

This clone has just a few counts. The rearrangement uses TRBV7-2 and TRBJ1-1, with D maybe TRBD1 (5 bases). Germline V gene lookup returns CDR1 SGHTA and CDR2 FQGNSA. The germline V and J ends were trimmed by 0 bases and 5 bases, with 13 bases remaining between them. The CDR3 is 15 amino acids. In nucleotides, the CDR3 is TGTGCCAGCAGCTTAGCGGGGGGACGGGGTACTGAAGCTTTCTTT. As protein: CASSLAGGRGTEAFF.